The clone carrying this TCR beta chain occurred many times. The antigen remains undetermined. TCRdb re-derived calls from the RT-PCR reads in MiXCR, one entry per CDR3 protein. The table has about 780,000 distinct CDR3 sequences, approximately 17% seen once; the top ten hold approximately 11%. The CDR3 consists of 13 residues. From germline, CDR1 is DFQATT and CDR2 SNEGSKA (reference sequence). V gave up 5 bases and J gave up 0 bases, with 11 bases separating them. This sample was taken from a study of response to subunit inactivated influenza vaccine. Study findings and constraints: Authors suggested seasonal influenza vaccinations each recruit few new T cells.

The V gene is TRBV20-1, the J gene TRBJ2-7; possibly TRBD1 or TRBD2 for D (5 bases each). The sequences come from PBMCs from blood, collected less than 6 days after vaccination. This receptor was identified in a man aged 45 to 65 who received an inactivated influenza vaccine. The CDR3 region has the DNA TGCAGTGCTGGGGACCGGTACTCCTACGAGCAGTACTTC. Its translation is CSAGDRYSYEQYF.